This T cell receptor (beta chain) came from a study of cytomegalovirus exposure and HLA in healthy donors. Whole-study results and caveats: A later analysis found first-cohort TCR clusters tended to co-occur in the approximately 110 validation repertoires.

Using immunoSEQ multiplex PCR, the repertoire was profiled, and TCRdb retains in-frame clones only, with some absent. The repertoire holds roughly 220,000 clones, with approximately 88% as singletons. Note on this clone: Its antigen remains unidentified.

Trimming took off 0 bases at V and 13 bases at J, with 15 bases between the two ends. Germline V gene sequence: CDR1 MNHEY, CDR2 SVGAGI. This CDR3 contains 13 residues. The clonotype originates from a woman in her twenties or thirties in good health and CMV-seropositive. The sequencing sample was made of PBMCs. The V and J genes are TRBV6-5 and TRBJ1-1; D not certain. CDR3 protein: CASSYSGLSGGFF. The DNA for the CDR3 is TGTGCCAGCAGTTACTCTGGGCTGAGTGGTGGTTTCTTT.